This T cell receptor beta chain was sequenced for a study of blood T cell repertoires in COVID-19. Study as a whole: COVID-19 samples from acute and convalescent phases originated in the United States, Italy and Spain. PBMCs, B-cell-depleted T cells, or T cells were the source of the cDNA or gDNA that made up the material.

The CDR3 is 13 residues long. V was trimmed by 0 bases and J by 6 bases, leaving 6 bases between them. Germline CDR1 and CDR2: SEHNR and FQNEAQ (reference sequence). In the authors' methods: Quantification of nucleated cells was approximated via reference gene primer amplification. TCRdb's table, derived via immunoSEQ multiplex PCR, lists solely in-frame clones and lacks some. V, J and clone size reflect that table, while D and trimming were determined from the DNA. The sample contains over 250,000 clones, approximately 90% of which appear only once. In its sample, this clone was seen once. The sequenced sample was peripheral blood. The rearrangement links TRBV7-9 to TRBJ2-4, with a possible D match to TRBD1 (5 bases). The source is a man between 60 and 70 years old who had recovered from COVID-19. The CDR3 DNA reads TGTGCCAGCAGCTTAGCGCAGGGAAACATTCAGTACTTC. Amino acids: CASSLAQGNIQYF. The whole variable domain, filled in from reference TRBV7-9 and TRBJ2-4, reads DTGVSQNPRHKITKRGQNVTFRCDPISEHNRLYWYRQTLGQGPEFLTYFQNEAQLEKSRLLSDRFSAERPKGSFSTLEIQRTEQGDSAMYLCASSLAQGNIQYFGAGTRLSVL.